This passage covers 24 T cell receptor beta chains from one sample sequenced in a study of OX40 agonist ivuxolimab in advanced cancers. TCRdb's table, derived via immunoSEQ multiplex PCR, lists solely in-frame clones and lacks some. In the table there are over 10,000 clones, roughly 88% of which are singletons. The specimen was CD4+ or CD8+ T cells sorted from blood, collected in a trial of the OX40 agonist ivuxolimab. These TCRs come from an adult with an advanced solid tumor such as melanoma, head and neck, liver or kidney cancer.

The gene calls are TRBV5-6 and TRBJ2-5; no firm D call. The end of the DNA is better explained by TRBJ2-7, so the J call may be wrong. This CDR3 contains 13 residues. Germline CDR1 SGHDT, CDR2 YYEEEE. The CDR3 DNA is TGTGCCAGCAGTCCTCCCCTCTCCTACGAGCAGTACTTC. This translates into CASSPPLSYEQYF.

This chain connects TRBV4-1 to TRBJ2-3; 7 bases line up with TRBD1. The CDR3 totals 16 residues. Unmatched junction bases numbered 6, after V lost 1 base and J lost 2 bases. CDR1 and CDR2 (germline): MGHRA, YSYEKL. Here the CDR3 reads CASSQATGVFTDTQYF. CDR3 sequence (DNA): TGCGCCAGCAGCCAAGCCACAGGGGTGTTCACAGATACGCAGTATTTT.

The rearrangement links TRBV2 to TRBJ2-7, with D uncertain. The CDR3 covers 12 residues. Germline CDR1 and CDR2: SNHLY and FYNNEI. V was trimmed by 2 bases and J by 4 bases, leaving 6 bases between them. The chain's CDR3 is CASSERRYEQYF. The CDR3 DNA reads TGTGCCAGCAGTGAACGCCGGTACGAGCAGTACTTC.

V gene TRBV5-1 combines with J gene TRBJ2-7; the D is unclear. The length of the CDR3 is 11 residues. V was trimmed by 1 base and J by 3 bases, leaving 2 bases between them. The germline V gene has CDR1 SGHRS and CDR2 YFSETQ. The CDR3 bases are TGCGCCAGCAGCTTGAACTACGAGCAGTACTTC. This sequence encodes CASSLNYEQYF. The whole variable domain, filled in from reference TRBV5-1 and TRBJ2-7, reads KAGVTQTPRYLIKTRGQQVTLSCSPISGHRSVSWYQQTPGQGLQFLFEYFSETQRNKGNFPGRFSGRQFSNSRSEMNVSTLELGDSALYLCASSLNYEQYFGPGTRLTVT.

V is TRBV4-1 and J is TRBJ1-2; 9 positions agree with TRBD1. Unmatched junction bases numbered 13, after V lost 7 bases and J lost 7 bases. The CDR3 has 15 amino acids. Germline V gene sequence: CDR1 MGHRA, CDR2 YSYEKL. The CDR3 nucleotides are TGCGCCAGCACGAAACAGGGGGCGTCCGGCGCTGGCTACACCTTC. It translates to CASTKQGASGAGYTF.

This clone showed up just a few times. The rearrangement links TRBV7-9 to TRBJ2-1; 13 bases are shared with TRBD2. The CDR3 loop spans 15 amino acids. Trimming took 5 bases from V and 10 from J; bases not matched to a gene: 8. Germline assignment: CDR1 SEHNR and CDR2 FQNEAQ (reference sequence). Here the CDR3 DNA reads TGTGCCAGCAGCCCACCCTCGACTAGCGGGAGGGAGCAGTTCTTC. Translation: CASSPPSTSGREQFF.

V and J are TRBV19 and TRBJ2-1; TRBD2 might be the D (6 bases). The CDR3 contains 13 residues. CDR1 is LNHDA and CDR2 is SQIVND in the germline V gene (reference sequence). Trimming shortened V by 9 bases and J by 4 bases, and 13 bases separated the two germline ends. The CDR3 sequence: CASKGTLYNEQFF. For the CDR3, the DNA is TGTGCCAGCAAAGGGACTTTATACAATGAGCAGTTCTTC.

Details on this clone: One end of the junction is discordant with germline, which a read error may explain. The chain carries TRBV12-5 and TRBJ2-2; 10 bases line up with TRBD2. From germline, CDR1 is LGHNT and CDR2 FRNRAP. This CDR3 comprises 17 residues. The CDR3 sequence is CASGLGLAGDRTGDLFF. In DNA form, the CDR3 reads TGTGCTAGTGGTTTGGGGCTAGCGGGAGACAGAACCGGGGATCTGTTTTTT.

The chain uses TRBV5-6 and TRBJ2-7; 7 positions match TRBD1. Unmatched junction bases numbered 4, after V lost 3 bases and J lost 4 bases. This CDR3 contains 13 residues. Germline V CDR1 and CDR2: SGHDT, YYEEEE. In nucleotides, the CDR3 is TGTGCCAGCAGCTATGACAGGGCTTACGAGCAGTACTTC. Translating gives CASSYDRAYEQYF.

V is TRBV28 and J is TRBJ2-7, with 12 bases lining up with TRBD1. Germline V CDR1 and CDR2: MDHEN, SYDVKM. This CDR3 has 14 residues. J gave up 5 bases and V 5 bases, and 4 bases lay outside the gene matches. In DNA form, the CDR3 reads TGTGCCAGCAGTCCCGGGACAGGGGGCGACGAGCAGTACTTC. It is translated as CASSPGTGGDEQYF.

The chain links TRBV28 to TRBJ1-1; perhaps TRBD1 as D (5 bases). Trimming left V 2 bases short and J 6 bases short, with 19 bases between. The CDR3 is made up of 16 amino acids. CDR1 and CDR2 from the germline V gene are MDHEN and SYDVKM. The CDR3 is CASSLTRTLPAAEAFF. CDR3 coding DNA: TGTGCCAGCAGTTTAACAAGGACACTTCCGGCCGCTGAAGCTTTCTTT. The variable domain in full, with the rest retrieved from reference TRBV28 and TRBJ1-1, is DVKVTQSSRYLVKRTGEKVFLECVQDMDHENMFWYRQDPGLGLRLIYFSYDVKMKEKGDIPEGYSVSREKKERFSLILESASTNQTSMYLCASSLTRTLPAAEAFFGQGTRLTVV.

The V gene is TRBV28, the J gene TRBJ2-7, with D uncertain. The CDR3 runs 12 residues. V dropped 2 bases and J dropped 7 bases, with 9 bases sitting between them. Germline V CDR1 and CDR2: MDHEN, SYDVKM. CDR3 amino acids: CASSLKSREQYF. CDR3 coding DNA: TGTGCCAGCAGTTTAAAGTCGCGAGAGCAGTACTTC.

The chain couples TRBV5-5 to TRBJ1-1, with D unclear. This CDR3 comprises 12 residues. CDR1 SGHKS and CDR2 YYEKEE come from the germline V gene (reference sequence). V was cut by 2 bases and J by 4 bases, with 6 bases left in between. CDR3 protein: CASSFSSTEAFF. The CDR3 DNA follows: TGTGCCAGCAGCTTTTCGAGCACTGAAGCTTTCTTT.

The table lists this clone with a few counts. The chain employs TRBV6-5 and TRBJ2-7; 10 nucleotides align to TRBD1. The germline V gene encodes CDR1 MNHEY and CDR2 SVGAGI. Trimming removed 5 bases from V and 6 bases from J; junction bases left unmatched: 10. This CDR3 comprises 15 residues. CDR3 protein: CASSPSGTGVGEQYF. The CDR3 DNA reads as TGTGCCAGCAGTCCTTCCGGGACAGGGGTTGGCGAGCAGTACTTC.

V is TRBV7-2 and J is TRBJ2-2; TRBD1 matches 9 bases. Germline values: CDR1 SGHTA, CDR2 FQGNSA. V lost 5 bases, J lost 5 bases, and 6 bases stayed unmatched. The CDR3 covers 15 residues. In nucleotides, the CDR3 is TGTGCCAGCAGCCCGGACAGGGGAACAACCGGGGAGCTGTTTTTT. This gives the protein CASSPDRGTTGELFF.

The rearrangement links TRBV7-3 to TRBJ2-6, with TRBD1 matching over 9 bases. Germline V gene lookup returns CDR1 SGHTA and CDR2 FQGTGA. CDR3 length equals 20 residues. J was trimmed by 1 base and V by 3 bases; bases with no gene match: 13. The CDR3 sequence is CASSLIPGQGPWSGANVLTF. The CDR3 DNA follows: TGTGCCAGCAGCTTGATTCCCGGACAGGGGCCCTGGTCTGGGGCCAACGTCCTGACTTTC. The whole variable domain, remainder taken from reference TRBV7-3 and TRBJ2-6, is GAGVSQTPSNKVTEKGKYVELRCDPISGHTALYWYRQSLGQGPEFLIYFQGTGAADDSGLPNDRFFAVRPEGSVSTLKIQRTERGDSAVYLCASSLIPGQGPWSGANVLTFGAGSRLTVL.

This clone has only one observation. The gene calls are TRBV7-2 and TRBJ2-7, with D uncertain. The ends were cut back, 4 bases at V and 4 bases at J, with 14 bases in the middle. Germline assignment: CDR1 SGHTA and CDR2 FQGNSA. CDR3 size: 14 residues. CDR3 loop: CASSSRTDFYEQYF. CDR3 DNA sequence: TGTGCCAGCAGCTCCCGGACGGATTTTTACGAGCAGTACTTC.

This chain joins TRBV5-8 and TRBJ2-2, with 7 bases lining up with TRBD1. The germline V gene has CDR1 SGHTS and CDR2 YDEGEE. This CDR3 contains 13 residues. The V segment lost 3 bases and the J segment 9 bases; nucleotides outside the gene matches: 5. The CDR3 loop reads CASSSQGIWELFF. The CDR3 region has the DNA TGTGCCAGCAGCTCACAGGGGATCTGGGAGCTGTTTTTT. Filled out from reference TRBV5-8 and TRBJ2-2, the complete variable domain reads EAGVTQSPTHLIKTRGQQATLRCSPISGHTSVYWYQQALGLGLQFLLWYDEGEERNRGNFPPRFSGRQFPNYSSELNVNALELEDSALYLCASSSQGIWELFFGEGSRLTVL.

The gene calls are TRBV9 and TRBJ2-7; D gene unclear. The CDR3 runs 16 residues. The germline V and J ends were trimmed by 0 bases and 0 bases, with 13 bases remaining between them. Looked up from germline, CDR1 is SGDLS and CDR2 is YYNGEE. The CDR3 DNA is TGTGCCAGCAGCGTAGAAGATGAGGAGAGCTCCTACGAGCAGTACTTC. This codes for CASSVEDEESSYEQYF.

This clone was seen a single time. The chain has TRBV5-4 and TRBJ2-1, with D perhaps matching TRBD2 (5 bases). The V gene lost 0 bases and the J gene lost 6 bases, with 10 bases spanning the gap. The length of the CDR3 is 14 residues. In germline, CDR1 is SGHNT, CDR2 YYREEE (reference sequence). CDR3 loop: CASSLALAPNEQFF. CDR3 bases: TGTGCCAGCAGCTTGGCCCTAGCCCCCAATGAGCAGTTCTTC. The full variable domain, rest sourced from reference TRBV5-4 and TRBJ2-1, is ETGVTQSPTHLIKTRGQQVTLRCSSQSGHNTVSWYQQALGQGPQFIFQYYREEENGRGNFPPRFSGLQFPNYSSELNVNALELDDSALYLCASSLALAPNEQFFGPGTRLTVL.

The J gene is TRBJ2-1, the V gene TRBV2; no reliable D call. This CDR3 comprises 12 residues. Trimming removed 0 bases from V and 10 bases from J, with 7 bases in between. From germline, CDR1 is SNHLY and CDR2 FYNNEI. The CDR3 region has the DNA TGTGCCAGCAGTGAAGCGCGGCGGGAGCAGTTCTTC. It is translated as CASSEARREQFF.

The rearrangement joins TRBV4-1 to TRBJ1-2; the match to TRBD1 covers 7 bases. Germline CDR1 reads MGHRA; CDR2 reads YSYEKL. The CDR3 sequence is 18 residues long. Losses at the gene ends were 1 base for V and 8 bases for J; bases not matched to a gene: 19. The CDR3 DNA reads TGCGCCAGCAGCCAAGTATGGCCAGGGGGATGGGGGTTGGCCGGCTACACCTTC. Protein product: CASSQVWPGGWGLAGYTF.

This clone is a singleton in its sample. The chain couples TRBV7-3 to TRBJ2-5; TRBD2 aligns across 8 bases. Germline V lookup: CDR1 SGHTA, CDR2 FQGTGA. V trimming: 3 bases; J trimming: 2 bases; junction bases outside the gene matches: 14. The CDR3 consists of 18 residues. CDR3 protein: CASSFPPGFTSGQETQYF. CDR3 bases: TGTGCCAGCAGCTTCCCCCCAGGTTTTACTAGCGGACAAGAGACCCAGTACTTC.

This chain uses TRBV7-8 with TRBJ2-1; 9 bases align to TRBD2. The CDR3 extends over 19 amino acids. Germline lookup yields CDR1 SGHVS and CDR2 FQNEAQ. V lost 4 bases to trimming and J lost 0 bases; unmatched junction nucleotides: 13. Here the CDR3 reads CASSWRDSGSASSYNEQFF. CDR3 sequence (DNA): TGTGCCAGCAGCTGGCGTGATAGCGGGAGCGCGAGCTCCTACAATGAGCAGTTCTTC.